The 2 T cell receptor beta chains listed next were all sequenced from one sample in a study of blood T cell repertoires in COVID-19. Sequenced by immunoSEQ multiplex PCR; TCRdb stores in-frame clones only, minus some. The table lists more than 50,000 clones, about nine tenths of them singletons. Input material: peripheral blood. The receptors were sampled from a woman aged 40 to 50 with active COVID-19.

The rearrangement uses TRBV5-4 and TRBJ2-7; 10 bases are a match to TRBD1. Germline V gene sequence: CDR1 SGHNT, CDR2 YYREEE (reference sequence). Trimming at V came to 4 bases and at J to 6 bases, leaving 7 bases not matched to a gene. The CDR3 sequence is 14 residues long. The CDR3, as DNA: TGTGCCAGCAGCGGCCGGGACAGGGGCTCCGAGCAGTACTTC. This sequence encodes CASSGRDRGSEQYF. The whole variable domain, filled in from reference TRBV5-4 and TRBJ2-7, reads ETGVTQSPTHLIKTRGQQVTLRCSSQSGHNTVSWYQQALGQGPQFIFQYYREEENGRGNFPPRFSGLQFPNYSSELNVNALELDDSALYLCASSGRDRGSEQYFGPGTRLTVT.

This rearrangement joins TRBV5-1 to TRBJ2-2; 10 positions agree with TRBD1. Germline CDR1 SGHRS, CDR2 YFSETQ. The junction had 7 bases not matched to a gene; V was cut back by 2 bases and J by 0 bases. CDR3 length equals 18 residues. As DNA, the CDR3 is TGCGCCAGCAGCTTCGACAGGGGGCGAGGGACGAACACCGGGGAGCTGTTTTTT. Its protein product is CASSFDRGRGTNTGELFF.